This T cell receptor (beta chain) derives from a study of T cells in Graves' hyperthyroidism and ophthalmopathy. Study-level information: At initial diagnosis, before any treatment had begun, peripheral blood was obtained. Findings of the study overall: Blood also showed most of the thyroid clonotypes that were expanded above 0.001.

Germline CDR1 is DFQATT and CDR2 is SNEGSKA (reference sequence). CDR3 size: 15 residues. V shed 0 bases and J shed 8 bases, with 19 bases lying between them. In regard to this clonotype: Its antigen is currently unknown.

It was 10 ml of fresh peripheral blood that supplied the PBMCs. Amplification yielded TCR beta CDR3 regions, with RNA transcripts as the source. The HTBI primer set drove a first-round RT-PCR of the TCR CDR3. TCRdb re-called the multiplex PCR reads with MiXCR, one entry per CDR3 protein. In the table there are hundreds of thousands of distinct CDR3 sequences, 20% of which are singletons. The rearrangement uses TRBV20-1 and TRBJ1-2; D possibly corresponds to TRBD1 (5 bases). The material sequenced was blood. This clonotype was sampled from a man in his forties or fifties with Graves' ophthalmopathy. CDR3 protein: CSARDPQATVGGYTF. DNA for the CDR3: TGCAGTGCTAGAGATCCACAGGCTACCGTCGGGGGCTACACCTTC.